This T cell receptor beta chain was observed in a study of T cell repertoires in cytomegalovirus infection. One entry per CDR3 protein, called by TCRdb with MiXCR from the reads. Here the sample spans under 200,000 distinct CDR3 sequences, about 20% being singletons. As to this clonotype: Its target is unknown.

Germline V gene lookup returns CDR1 MNHEY and CDR2 SMNVEV (reference sequence). Trimming took 8 bases from V and 8 from J, leaving 7 bases between them. This CDR3 spans 11 amino acids. This rearrangement joins TRBV27 to TRBJ1-6, with unresolved D. Source: CD8+ T cells from cultured PBMCs, taken from culture after CMV antigen stimulation. The clonotype comes from a human donor in good health (CMV status not recorded). Some clones in this sample may be carry-over from other donors' samples. The DNA for the CDR3 is TGTGCCAGCGGAGACTATTCACCCCTCCACTTT. It translates to CASGDYSPLHF.